Each of the 26 T cell receptor beta chains below was sequenced from the same sample in a study of blood T cell repertoires in COVID-19. Assay: immunoSEQ multiplex PCR; the TCRdb copy retains only in-frame clones and omits some. The table has some 330,000 clones, roughly 90% seen once. The material sequenced was peripheral blood. The origin of the receptors is a woman between 45 and 60 years old with active or convalescent COVID-19.

The gene calls are TRBV9 and TRBJ2-5, with 10 nucleotides matching TRBD2. V dropped 4 bases and J dropped 5; count of bases not matched to a gene: 8. The CDR3 contains 15 residues. Germline-derived CDR1 and CDR2 are SGDLS and YYNGEE. CDR3 DNA: TGTGCCAGCAGCTTAAGTAGCGGGAGGTCGGAGACCCAGTACTTC. It encodes CASSLSSGRSETQYF.

This clone showed up just once. The chain links TRBV4-1 to TRBJ1-6; D is perhaps TRBD1 (5 bases). CDR3 length equals 16 residues. Germline V gene data show CDR1 as MGHRA and CDR2 as YSYEKL. Trimming left V 4 bases short and J 5 bases short, with 15 bases between. The CDR3 nucleotides read TGCGCCAGCAGCCGGGCGGAGGGGCAGAATAATTCACCCCTCCACTTT. The encoded protein is CASSRAEGQNNSPLHF.

The V and J genes are TRBV10-3 and TRBJ2-2, with 11 bases aligning to TRBD1. CDR3 length: 14 amino acids. The trim removed 9 bases at V and 3 bases at J, leaving 3 bases unmatched. The germline V gene has CDR1 ENHRY and CDR2 SYGVKD. The CDR3 DNA reads as TGTGCCATTGGACAGGGGGCATACACCGGGGAGCTGTTTTTT. Residues: CAIGQGAYTGELFF.

The rearrangement uses TRBV9 and TRBJ2-1, with D perhaps matching TRBD2 (5 bases). The V end lost 0 bases, the J end lost 0 bases, and 16 bases lay between the germline ends. The CDR3 has 18 residues. Germline CDR1 reads SGDLS; CDR2 reads YYNGEE. In nucleotides, the CDR3 is TGTGCCAGCAGCGTAGCTTCGTTGGTGGACTTCTCCTACAATGAGCAGTTCTTC. Its protein product is CASSVASLVDFSYNEQFF.

The genes are TRBV5-1 and TRBJ2-7; 7 bases line up with TRBD2. The germline CDR1 and CDR2 sequences are SGHRS and YFSETQ. V shed 4 bases, J shed 3 bases, and the junction held 16 bases outside the gene matches. The CDR3 consists of 17 residues. CDR3 nucleotide sequence: TGCGCCAGCAGCCCCCCCTGGCAGGGCAGGACTAGCTACGAGCAGTACTTC. Translating it yields CASSPPWQGRTSYEQYF.

V is TRBV10-2 and J is TRBJ2-2, with D possibly matching TRBD2 (6 bases). Germline CDR1 reads WSHSY; CDR2 reads SAAADI. V was pared by 2 bases and J by 6 bases, with 19 bases between. CDR3 length: 17 amino acids. CDR3 in amino acids: CASSENLGGMMAGELFF. The CDR3 coding sequence is TGCGCCAGCAGTGAGAACTTGGGCGGGATGATGGCCGGGGAGCTGTTTTTT.

This clone was detected only a few times. The CDR3 loop is CAWGQFNQPQHF. The CDR3 DNA reads as TGTGCCTGGGGACAGTTCAATCAGCCCCAGCATTTT. The chain has TRBV30 and TRBJ1-5, with D maybe TRBD1 (6 bases). V dropped 5 bases and J dropped 3 bases, with 8 bases sitting between them. CDR3 length equals 12 residues. CDR1 and CDR2 (germline): GTSNPN, SVGIG (reference sequence).

The chain couples TRBV5-5 to TRBJ2-2; 8 bases match TRBD2. V shed 0 bases and J 6 bases; nucleotides not matched to a gene: 4. The CDR3 consists of 15 residues. Germline V CDR1 and CDR2: SGHKS, YYEKEE (reference sequence). The CDR3 nucleotides read TGTGCCAGCAGCTTGGGTACGGGAGGGGCCGGGGAGCTGTTTTTT. This codes for CASSLGTGGAGELFF.

In its sample, this clone was seen once. The chain employs TRBV6-6 and TRBJ1-2, with D tentatively TRBD1 (6 bases). The V and J ends lost 10 bases and 1 base respectively, with 22 bases between them. CDR1 is MNHNY, CDR2 SVGAGI, per germline (reference sequence). The CDR3 runs to 16 residues. Here the CDR3 reads CATTPYWTADNYGYTF. The CDR3 nucleotides are TGTGCCACCACTCCCTATTGGACAGCGGATAACTATGGCTACACCTTC.

The chain has TRBV7-2 and TRBJ2-4; 8 bases are a match to TRBD1. The germline gives CDR1 SGHTA, CDR2 FQGNSA. Germline trimming cut 5 bases from V and 1 base from J; bases unmatched to any gene: 7. The CDR3 has 16 residues. The CDR3 bases are TGTGCCAGCAGCCCTCAGACAGGGGCGGCCAAAAACATTCAGTACTTC. Its translation is CASSPQTGAAKNIQYF. The full variable domain, its missing parts supplied by reference TRBV7-2 and TRBJ2-4, is GAGVSQSPSNKVTEKGKDVELRCDPISGHTALYWYRQSLGQGLEFLIYFQGNSAPDKSGLPSDRFSAERTGGSVSTLTIQRTQQEDSAVYLCASSPQTGAAKNIQYFGAGTRLSVL.

The V call is TRBV6-4, the J call TRBJ1-2; 7 bases are a match to TRBD1. CDR3 size: 15 residues. V shed 0 bases, J shed 8 bases, and the junction held 9 bases outside the gene matches. Germline CDR1 MRHNA, CDR2 SNTAGT. The CDR3 spells CASSDSLEGAEGYTF. The CDR3 DNA reads TGTGCCAGCAGTGACTCGCTCGAGGGGGCCGAAGGCTACACCTTC.

V is TRBV20-1 and J is TRBJ1-1; D not certain. V gave up 1 base and J gave up 3 bases, with 3 bases separating them. This CDR3 region has 11 residues. Germline V gene sequence: CDR1 DFQATT, CDR2 SNEGSKA (reference sequence). As DNA, the CDR3 is TGCAGTGCTAGAGCTTACACTGAAGCTTTCTTT. It encodes CSARAYTEAFF.

The chain carries TRBV29-1 and TRBJ2-2; 8 bases match TRBD1. CDR1 is SQVTM, CDR2 ANQGSEA, per germline. CDR3 size: 14 residues. Germline trimming cut 5 bases from V and 4 bases from J; bases unmatched to any gene: 6. The CDR3 protein is CSVSRDRSTGELFF. DNA of the CDR3: TGCAGCGTTTCCCGGGACAGGAGCACCGGGGAGCTGTTTTTT.

The V and J genes are TRBV4-3 and TRBJ1-2; D possibly corresponds to TRBD1 (5 bases). V was clipped by 0 bases and J by 3 bases, with 11 bases between them. CDR3 size: 15 residues. Germline CDR1 reads LGHNA; CDR2 reads YSLEER. CDR3 loop: CASSQEVTGHYGYTF. The CDR3 bases are TGCGCCAGCAGCCAAGAGGTAACAGGCCACTATGGCTACACCTTC.

The chain links TRBV7-2 to TRBJ2-5; 8 bases match TRBD1. Trimming at V came to 5 bases and at J to 0 bases, leaving 5 bases not matched to a gene. CDR1 SGHTA and CDR2 FQGNSA come from the germline V gene. The CDR3 runs to 15 residues. In DNA form, the CDR3 reads TGTGCCAGCAGCGTCCGACAGGGGAACCAAGAGACCCAGTACTTC. It specifies CASSVRQGNQETQYF.

The chain carries TRBV10-3 and TRBJ2-7; D possibly corresponds to TRBD1 (5 bases). Trimming took off 6 bases at V and 2 bases at J, with 11 bases between the two ends. The CDR3 runs to 13 residues. Germline-derived CDR1 and CDR2 are ENHRY and SYGVKD. CDR3 in amino acids: CAIRDDSTYEQYF. The CDR3, as DNA: TGTGCCATCAGAGACGACAGCACCTACGAGCAGTACTTC.

The chain combines TRBV2 with TRBJ1-5; D is uncertain. V shed 5 bases and J shed 5 bases, with 16 bases lying between them. Germline lookup yields CDR1 SNHLY and CDR2 FYNNEI. This CDR3 is 15 amino acids long. The CDR3 sequence is CASSQDSAQYQPQHF. The CDR3 bases are TGTGCCAGCAGTCAGGACTCAGCTCAGTATCAGCCCCAGCATTTT.

This chain joins TRBV30 and TRBJ2-1; 7 bases are shared with TRBD2. This CDR3 comprises 17 residues. Germline CDR1 and CDR2: GTSNPN and SVGIG (reference sequence). V shed 3 bases and J 0 bases; nucleotides not matched to a gene: 11. The CDR3 bases are TGTGCCTGGAGCGGGGGTCGGAAGCGGGGCTCCTACAATGAGCAGTTCTTC. Protein product: CAWSGGRKRGSYNEQFF.

The chain combines TRBV5-8 with TRBJ2-5; D gene unclear. The germline gives CDR1 SGHTS, CDR2 YDEGEE. The CDR3 is 12 residues long. V lost 0 bases, J lost 9 bases, and 9 bases lay in between. This CDR3 is CASSLVLIPQYF. CDR3 in DNA: TGTGCCAGCAGCTTGGTACTTATCCCCCAGTACTTC.

The V gene is TRBV15, the J gene TRBJ1-1; no clear D gene. Trimming left V 0 bases short and J 7 bases short, with 15 bases between. This CDR3 comprises 15 residues. Germline V lookup: CDR1 LNHNV, CDR2 YYDKDF (reference sequence). The CDR3 DNA sequence: TGTGCCACCAGCAGAGAGGAATCGGGGTTGGTTGAAGCTTTCTTT. Amino acid sequence: CATSREESGLVEAFF.

This clone was recorded a few times. The rearrangement links TRBV10-3 to TRBJ1-2; D is unclear. CDR3 length: 13 amino acids. Germline assignment: CDR1 ENHRY and CDR2 SYGVKD. V lost 2 bases, J lost 6 bases, and 10 bases lay in between. This chain's CDR3 is CAISEAVTNGYTF. CDR3 nucleotides: TGTGCCATCAGTGAGGCAGTAACAAATGGCTACACCTTC.

The chain is built from TRBV2 and TRBJ1-3; a weak D match, TRBD1 (6 bases). The CDR3 extends over 15 amino acids. V lost 10 bases to trimming and J lost 0 bases, with 16 bases between them. Germline V CDR1 and CDR2: SNHLY, FYNNEI. The CDR3 coding sequence is TGTGCCACCAGGGGCAGACCCATCTCTGGAAACACCATATATTTT. Its translation: CATRGRPISGNTIYF.

The V call is TRBV6-8, the J call TRBJ1-6; no clear D gene. CDR3 length: 19 amino acids. From germline, CDR1 is MNHGY and CDR2 SAAAGT. V was shortened by 2 bases and J by 0 bases, with 17 bases between the two germline ends. The CDR3 is CASSYGPTEVRSYNSPLHF. The CDR3 DNA follows: TGTGCCAGCAGTTACGGCCCCACGGAGGTCCGCTCCTATAATTCACCCCTCCACTTT.

This chain connects TRBV12-3 or TRBV12-4 to TRBJ1-3; TRBD1 is a possible D gene (5 bases). The CDR3 covers 13 residues. DNA of the CDR3: TGTGCAATTAGGGGAAACTCTGGAAACACCATATATTTT. Its translation is CAIRGNSGNTIYF.

About this clone: In the same sample, other DNA sequences code for this CDR3. The V gene is TRBV7-2, the J gene TRBJ1-2; 9 bases line up with TRBD1. The V gene end was trimmed by 1 base and the J gene end by 5 bases; junction bases not matched to a gene: 5. Per the germline V gene, CDR1 is SGHTA and CDR2 is FQGNSA. This CDR3 has 15 residues. Written as DNA, the CDR3 is TGTGCCAGCAGCTTAGATGGGACAGGGATTTATGGCTACACCTTC. Translated, it gives CASSLDGTGIYGYTF. Looking up the rest from reference TRBV7-2 and TRBJ1-2 gives the full variable domain: GAGVSQSPSNKVTEKGKDVELRCDPISGHTALYWYRQSLGQGLEFLIYFQGNSAPDKSGLPSDRFSAERTGGSVSTLTIQRTQQEDSAVYLCASSLDGTGIYGYTFGSGTRLTVV.

This chain links TRBV6-5 with TRBJ1-5, with TRBD1 as a possible D gene (5 bases). Germline V CDR1 and CDR2: MNHEY, SVGAGI. V dropped 6 bases and J dropped 2 bases, with 14 bases sitting between them. CDR3 length equals 15 residues. CDR3 coding DNA: TGTGCCAGCAGAGCAGGGTCGATAGGCAATCAGCCCCAGCATTTT. Translated, it gives CASRAGSIGNQPQHF.